This T cell receptor beta chain was documented in a study of T cell responses to AZD1222 COVID-19 vaccine. V lost 6 bases and J lost 4; bases outside the gene matches: 9. The CDR3 runs to 15 residues. The germline CDR1 and CDR2 sequences are MNHEY and SVGAGI. This clone was seen a single time. This table comes from immunoSEQ multiplex PCR, and its TCRdb copy is limited to in-frame clones, with some not included. Seen here are tens of thousands of clones, about four fifths observed once, and the top ten hold over 7.5%. The TCR was taken from an adult in good health. The input for sequencing was peripheral blood, taken on day 0 of AZD1222 vaccination. The gene calls are TRBV6-5 and TRBJ1-1; TRBD1 matches at 9 bases. CDR3 residues: CASRGQGRWGTEAFF. As DNA, the CDR3 is TGTGCCAGCAGAGGACAGGGGAGGTGGGGCACTGAAGCTTTCTTT.